What follows are 17 T cell receptor beta chains derived from one specimen sequenced in a study of OX40 agonist ivuxolimab in advanced cancers. TCRdb's table, derived via immunoSEQ multiplex PCR, lists solely in-frame clones and lacks some. The table lists 56,000 or so clones, around 86% of them singletons. Sample: CD4+ or CD8+ T cells sorted from blood, taken in a trial of the OX40 agonist ivuxolimab. The receptors stem from an adult with an advanced solid tumor such as melanoma, head and neck, liver or kidney cancer.

The DNA of the CDR3 is TGCGCCAGCAGCGGCACCGGGACAGAGTATTCACCCCTCCACTTT. This sequence encodes CASSGTGTEYSPLHF. This chain uses TRBV5-1 with TRBJ1-6; TRBD1 matches 7 bases. V trimming: 4 bases; J trimming: 8 bases; junction bases outside the gene matches: 9. CDR1 and CDR2 (germline): SGHRS, YFSETQ. CDR3 length: 15 amino acids. The whole variable domain, filled in from reference TRBV5-1 and TRBJ1-6, reads KAGVTQTPRYLIKTRGQQVTLSCSPISGHRSVSWYQQTPGQGLQFLFEYFSETQRNKGNFPGRFSGRQFSNSRSEMNVSTLELGDSALYLCASSGTGTEYSPLHFGNGTRLTVT.

V is TRBV6-5 and J is TRBJ2-3; 7 bases are a match to TRBD1. Germline trimming cut 6 bases from V and 1 base from J; bases unmatched to any gene: 7. This CDR3 is built from 15 residues. Germline lookup yields CDR1 MNHEY and CDR2 SVGAGI. CDR3 nucleotides: TGTGCCAGCAGCAGACAGGGCGCCCGCACAGATACGCAGTATTTT. Translation gives CASSRQGARTDTQYF.

This clone was counted only a few times. DNA for the CDR3: TGTGCCAGCAAGGGACCTCTCTACGAGCAGTACTTC. Translation gives CASKGPLYEQYF. This chain links TRBV28 with TRBJ2-7; D may be TRBD1 or TRBD2 (5 bases each). V lost 7 bases and J lost 3, with 10 bases in between. Germline V gene sequence: CDR1 MDHEN, CDR2 SYDVKM. There are 12 residues in the CDR3.

The gene calls are TRBV9 and TRBJ1-6; no reliable D call. Germline V CDR1 and CDR2: SGDLS, YYNGEE. V shed 5 bases and J shed 10 bases, with 19 bases lying between them. The CDR3 length is 15 residues. The CDR3 bases are TGTGCCAGCAGTCCCGGACCTCTCCCGAGGTCACCCCTCCACTTT. Translated: CASSPGPLPRSPLHF.

This clone was detected a few times. The CDR3 coding sequence is TGTGCCAGCAGTTTATCGGGACTAGCGGGAGCGAAGTGGCACAATGAGCAGTTCTTC. It specifies CASSLSGLAGAKWHNEQFF. The gene calls are TRBV28 and TRBJ2-1; 14 nucleotides agree with TRBD2. Germline CDR1 is MDHEN and CDR2 is SYDVKM. V dropped 1 base and J dropped 5; count of bases not matched to a gene: 10. This CDR3 contains 19 residues.

The V gene is TRBV10-3, the J gene TRBJ2-5; TRBD1 matches 9 bases. The J call could be wrong; TRBJ2-7 is a better fit for the DNA end. In germline, CDR1 is ENHRY, CDR2 SYGVKD. The CDR3 is made up of 15 amino acids. The CDR3 spells CAIRRPTGGEDEQYF. The CDR3 DNA sequence: TGTGCCATCAGGAGACCTACAGGGGGCGAGGACGAGCAGTACTTC.

This clone showed up just once. The gene calls are TRBV2 and TRBJ2-4; TRBD2 agrees at 10 bases. The CDR3 is made up of 16 amino acids. Germline CDR1 reads SNHLY; CDR2 reads FYNNEI. With 5 bases clipped from V and 1 base from J, the junction kept 5 bases outside the gene matches. The CDR3 sequence is CASSSLAGGAKNIQYF. The CDR3 DNA follows: TGTGCCAGCAGTTCCTTAGCGGGAGGCGCCAAAAACATTCAGTACTTC.

The chain links TRBV11-1 to TRBJ1-2, with a weak D call TRBD1 (6 bases). V was shortened by 5 bases and J by 0 bases, with 13 bases between the two germline ends. CDR1 is SGHAT, CDR2 FQDESV, per germline (reference sequence). This CDR3 spans 15 amino acids. The CDR3: CASSRGQLPNYGYTF. CDR3 DNA: TGTGCCAGCAGCCGAGGACAGTTACCTAACTATGGCTACACCTTC.

The chain links TRBV29-1 to TRBJ2-7; 14 bases are shared with TRBD2. The germline V gene has CDR1 SQVTM and CDR2 ANQGSEA. There are 13 residues in the CDR3. V shed 6 bases, J shed 6 bases, and the junction held 4 bases outside the gene matches. The CDR3 DNA follows: TGCAGCGTCCTGACTAGCGGGGGGGGCGAGCAGTACTTC. Protein: CSVLTSGGGEQYF.

The chain uses TRBV19 and TRBJ1-6, with TRBD1 as a possible D gene (5 bases). Germline lookup yields CDR1 LNHDA and CDR2 SQIVND (reference sequence). This CDR3 comprises 14 residues. V lost 5 bases to trimming and J lost 5 bases, with 10 bases between them. The CDR3 DNA sequence: TGTGCCAGTAGTCCGGGACGGAATAATTCACCCCTCCACTTT. Translated: CASSPGRNNSPLHF.

The rearrangement joins TRBV18 to TRBJ2-1; 9 nucleotides line up with TRBD1. After removal of 5 bases from V and 5 bases from J, the junction contained 7 bases not matched to a gene. Germline loops: CDR1 KGHSH, CDR2 LQKENI. This CDR3 has 15 residues. CDR3 protein: CASSFGQGRDNEQFF. The DNA of the CDR3 is TGTGCCAGCTCATTTGGACAGGGGAGAGACAATGAGCAGTTCTTC.

The chain links TRBV9 to TRBJ2-3; the D gene is possibly TRBD1 (6 bases). This CDR3 is 16 amino acids long. The germline CDR1 and CDR2 sequences are SGDLS and YYNGEE. V was pared by 3 bases and J by 4 bases, with 18 bases between. The CDR3 spells CASSAQPGELADTQYF. The CDR3 DNA reads as TGTGCCAGCAGCGCCCAGCCAGGGGAGTTGGCAGATACGCAGTATTTT.

This chain links TRBV28 with TRBJ2-7, with TRBD2 matching over 13 bases. This CDR3 contains 15 residues. Trimming took 4 bases from V and 4 from J; bases not matched to a gene: 4. CDR1 is MDHEN, CDR2 SYDVKM, per germline. The CDR3 is CASSSRTSGRYEQYF. In nucleotides, the CDR3 is TGTGCCAGCAGTTCACGGACTAGCGGGAGATACGAGCAGTACTTC.

This chain links TRBV15 with TRBJ2-5, with 8 bases identical to TRBD2. The last part of the DNA fits TRBJ2-7 better; the J call may be wrong. The CDR3 runs to 14 residues. The germline gives CDR1 LNHNV, CDR2 YYDKDF (reference sequence). CDR3 coding DNA: TGTGCCACCAGTTTTGGCGGGGGGTCCTACGAGCAGTACTTC. Amino acids: CATSFGGGSYEQYF.

The chain links TRBV2 to TRBJ2-2, with D hard to call. V was shortened by 2 bases and J by 9 bases, with 1 base between the two germline ends. The CDR3 has 10 amino acids. Germline V gene sequence: CDR1 SNHLY, CDR2 FYNNEI. CDR3 loop: CASSERELFF. In DNA form, the CDR3 reads TGTGCCAGCAGTGAAAGGGAGCTGTTTTTT.

The chain has TRBV30 and TRBJ2-5; D may be TRBD1 (6 bases). Trimming took 0 bases from V and 5 from J, leaving 13 bases between them. The length of the CDR3 is 14 residues. Germline CDR1 is GTSNPN and CDR2 is SVGIG (reference sequence). CDR3 sequence reads: CAWSVSGGVETQYF. The CDR3 bases are TGTGCCTGGAGTGTATCTGGGGGCGTTGAGACCCAGTACTTC.

The chain employs TRBV6-1 and TRBJ1-2; 12 bases agree with TRBD1. The CDR3 has 15 residues. Germline-derived CDR1 and CDR2 are MNHNS and SASEGT. Trimming took 8 bases from V and 5 from J; bases not matched to a gene: 9. The CDR3 loop is CASVEGTGGAYGYTF. The CDR3, as DNA: TGTGCCAGCGTGGAGGGGACAGGGGGCGCTTATGGCTACACCTTC.